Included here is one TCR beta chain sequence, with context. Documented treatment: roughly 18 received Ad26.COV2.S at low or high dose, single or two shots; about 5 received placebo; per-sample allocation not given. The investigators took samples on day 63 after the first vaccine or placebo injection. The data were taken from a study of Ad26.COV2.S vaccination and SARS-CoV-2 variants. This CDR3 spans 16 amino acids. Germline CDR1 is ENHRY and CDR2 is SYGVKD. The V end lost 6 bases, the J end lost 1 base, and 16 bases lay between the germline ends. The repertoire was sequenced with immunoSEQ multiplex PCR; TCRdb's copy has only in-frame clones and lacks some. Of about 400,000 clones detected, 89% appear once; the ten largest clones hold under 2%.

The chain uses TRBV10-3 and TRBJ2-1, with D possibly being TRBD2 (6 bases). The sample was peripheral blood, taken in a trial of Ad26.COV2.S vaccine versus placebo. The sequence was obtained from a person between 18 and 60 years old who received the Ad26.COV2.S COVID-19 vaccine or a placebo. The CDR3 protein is CAISRVGRGSYNEQFF. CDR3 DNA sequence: TGTGCCATCAGCCGGGTGGGACGGGGGTCCTACAATGAGCAGTTCTTC.